Below are 14 T cell receptor beta chains sequenced from a single sample in a study of cytomegalovirus exposure and HLA in healthy donors. This table comes from immunoSEQ multiplex PCR, and its TCRdb copy is limited to in-frame clones, with some not included. The table lists 250,000 to 300,000 clones, roughly 89% of them singletons. The sequenced sample consisted of PBMCs. The receptors were gathered from a woman between 18 and 29 years old in good health and CMV-seronegative.

This chain uses TRBV27 with TRBJ1-2, with D possibly being TRBD1 (5 bases). In germline, CDR1 is MNHEY, CDR2 SMNVEV (reference sequence). CDR3 length equals 13 residues. The germline V and J ends were trimmed by 3 bases and 7 bases, with 12 bases remaining between them. The CDR3 region is CASSFAGDPGYTF. In DNA, the CDR3 is TGTGCCAGCAGTTTTGCGGGGGATCCTGGCTACACCTTC.

The CDR3 nucleotides are TGTGCCAGCAGCTCCATAAGGGTAGCGGCAGCTTTCTTT. Translating gives CASSSIRVAAAFF. The chain carries TRBV11-2 and TRBJ1-1; D unclear. CDR3 length: 13 residues. Germline V gene lookup returns CDR1 SGHAT and CDR2 FQNNGV. The V and J ends lost 4 bases and 10 bases respectively, with 16 bases between them.

The chain couples TRBV28 to TRBJ1-4; weak D call: TRBD1 (5 bases). V was clipped by 4 bases and J by 3 bases, with 6 bases between them. Germline values: CDR1 MDHEN, CDR2 SYDVKM. This CDR3 spans 13 amino acids. Here the CDR3 reads CASSSGANEKLFF. CDR3 nucleotide sequence: TGTGCCAGCAGTTCGGGGGCTAATGAAAAACTGTTTTTT.

V and J are TRBV18 and TRBJ2-7; weak D call: TRBD1 (6 bases). The CDR3 runs to 16 residues. V lost 2 bases, J lost 2 bases, and 16 bases lay in between. From germline, CDR1 is KGHSH and CDR2 LQKENI. The CDR3, as DNA: TGTGCCAGCTCACCAACGGCACAGGGTGGCACCTACGAGCAGTACTTC. This gives the protein CASSPTAQGGTYEQYF.

This clone appeared once. The chain has TRBV30 and TRBJ1-6; no clear D gene. Looked up from germline, CDR1 is GTSNPN and CDR2 is SVGIG (reference sequence). The V and J ends lost 2 bases and 1 base respectively, with 15 bases between them. The CDR3 runs 17 residues. CDR3 amino acids: CAWSPTGGRSYNSPLHF. Written as DNA, the CDR3 is TGTGCCTGGAGTCCCACGGGTGGTAGGTCCTATAATTCACCCCTCCACTTT.

The rearrangement links TRBV27 to TRBJ2-3, with TRBD2 matching over 7 bases. J gave up 0 bases and V 7 bases, and 4 bases lay outside the gene matches. CDR1 and CDR2 from the germline V gene are MNHEY and SMNVEV (reference sequence). The CDR3 consists of 14 residues. The CDR3 coding sequence is TGTGCCAGCACGGGGGGTTCTAGCACAGATACGCAGTATTTT. It is translated as CASTGGSSTDTQYF.

This chain connects TRBV28 to TRBJ2-3; possible D gene TRBD2, 7 bases. Germline values: CDR1 MDHEN, CDR2 SYDVKM. V was cut by 2 bases and J by 1 base, with 19 bases left in between. The CDR3 totals 18 residues. CDR3 region: CASSLVSWGGFGTDTQYF. Here the CDR3 DNA reads TGTGCCAGCAGTTTAGTGTCGTGGGGGGGCTTTGGCACAGATACGCAGTATTTT. Supplemented by reference TRBV28 and TRBJ2-3, the full variable domain reads DVKVTQSSRYLVKRTGEKVFLECVQDMDHENMFWYRQDPGLGLRLIYFSYDVKMKEKGDIPEGYSVSREKKERFSLILESASTNQTSMYLCASSLVSWGGFGTDTQYFGPGTRLTVL.

The chain joins TRBV28 to TRBJ1-4, with 7 bases fitting TRBD1. The CDR3 is 16 amino acids. The ends lost 3 bases at V and 6 bases at J; junction bases unmatched: 10. Germline CDR1 is MDHEN and CDR2 is SYDVKM. In DNA, the CDR3 is TGTGCCAGCAGTTTTAGACAGGGTCGGCTCTATGAAAAACTGTTTTTT. Its protein is CASSFRQGRLYEKLFF.

In DNA form, the CDR3 reads TGTGCCAGCAGTCCCAGGGGTGGCAATCAGCCCCAGCATTTT. Amino acids: CASSPRGGNQPQHF. The chain couples TRBV7-2 to TRBJ1-5; maybe TRBD1 (6 bases). This CDR3 region has 14 residues. Germline CDR1 SGHTA, CDR2 FQGNSA. The V and J ends lost 6 bases and 2 bases respectively, with 11 bases between them.

The gene calls are TRBV11-2 and TRBJ2-5, with D unclear. V lost 3 bases and J 2 bases, leaving 7 bases between the germline ends. The CDR3 extends over 13 amino acids. Germline CDR1 SGHAT, CDR2 FQNNGV. In DNA, the CDR3 is TGTGCCAGCAGCTTTGGAGCTCAAGAGACCCAGTACTTC. Protein sequence: CASSFGAQETQYF.

This CDR3 is CASSLGISGLSSTDTQYF. The CDR3 DNA sequence: TGCGCCAGCAGCTTGGGAATTTCTGGGCTCAGTAGCACAGATACGCAGTATTTT. The gene calls are TRBV5-1 and TRBJ2-3; D is unresolved. Germline V gene lookup returns CDR1 SGHRS and CDR2 YFSETQ. Trimming took 0 bases from V and 0 from J, leaving 17 bases between them. CDR3 length: 18 amino acids.

The rearrangement links TRBV10-3 to TRBJ1-1; the D gene is possibly TRBD1 (5 bases). The CDR3 covers 13 residues. The germline CDR1 and CDR2 sequences are ENHRY and SYGVKD. Trimming took 4 bases from V and 3 from J, leaving 9 bases between them. Written as DNA, the CDR3 is TGTGCCATCAGTGGTATAGGGGACACTGAAGCTTTCTTT. It specifies CAISGIGDTEAFF.

The chain joins TRBV5-4 to TRBJ2-3, with TRBD2 matching over 10 bases. V dropped 3 bases and J dropped 4; count of bases not matched to a gene: 2. Germline lookup yields CDR1 SGHNT and CDR2 YYREEE (reference sequence). The CDR3 totals 14 residues. CDR3 in DNA: TGTGCCAGCAGCTCCAGCGGGGGGGCAGATACGCAGTATTTT. Its translation: CASSSSGGADTQYF.

V is TRBV4-1 and J is TRBJ2-1; 10 bases match TRBD2. The germline gives CDR1 MGHRA, CDR2 YSYEKL. Trimming cost V 8 bases and J 0 bases; bases outside gene matches: 4. This CDR3 has 15 amino acids. Here the CDR3 DNA reads TGCGCCAGCGCGGTAGCGGGGGGCTCCTACAATGAGCAGTTCTTC. Translating gives CASAVAGGSYNEQFF.